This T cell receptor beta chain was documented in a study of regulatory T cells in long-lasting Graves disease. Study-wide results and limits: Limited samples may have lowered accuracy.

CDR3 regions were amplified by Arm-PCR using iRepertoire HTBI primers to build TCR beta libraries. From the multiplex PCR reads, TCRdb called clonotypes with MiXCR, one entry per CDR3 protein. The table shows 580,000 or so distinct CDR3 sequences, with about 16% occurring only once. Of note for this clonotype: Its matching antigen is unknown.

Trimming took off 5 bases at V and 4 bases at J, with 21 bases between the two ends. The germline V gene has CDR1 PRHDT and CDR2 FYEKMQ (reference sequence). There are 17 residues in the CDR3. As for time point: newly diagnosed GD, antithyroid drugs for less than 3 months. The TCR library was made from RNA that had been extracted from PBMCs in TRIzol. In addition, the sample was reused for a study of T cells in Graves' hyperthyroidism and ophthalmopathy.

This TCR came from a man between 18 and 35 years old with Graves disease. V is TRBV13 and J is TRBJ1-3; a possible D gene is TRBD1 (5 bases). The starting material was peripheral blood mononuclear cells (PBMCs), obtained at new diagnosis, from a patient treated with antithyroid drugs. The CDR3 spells CASSPRPPGTGGNTIYF. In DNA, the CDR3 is TGTGCCAGCAGCCCCCGACCCCCGGGAACAGGAGGAAACACCATATATTTT.